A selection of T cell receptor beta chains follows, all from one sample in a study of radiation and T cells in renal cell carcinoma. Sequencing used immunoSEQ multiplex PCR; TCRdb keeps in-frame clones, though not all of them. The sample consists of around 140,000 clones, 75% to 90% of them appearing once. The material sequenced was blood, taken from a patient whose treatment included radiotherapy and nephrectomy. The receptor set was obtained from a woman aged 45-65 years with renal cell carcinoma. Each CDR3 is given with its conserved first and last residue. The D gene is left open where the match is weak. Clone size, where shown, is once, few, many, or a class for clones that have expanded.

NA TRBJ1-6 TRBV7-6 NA TGTGCCAGCAGTCGCGGCCAGAGCTTTAATTCACCCCTCCACTTT CASSRGQSFNSPLHF
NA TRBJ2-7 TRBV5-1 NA TGCGCCAGCAGCTTGGAGGGGATCTACGAGCAGTACTTC CASSLEGIYEQYF
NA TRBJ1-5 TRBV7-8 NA TGTGCCAGCAGCTTAGACCGGAGGGGGGGGAATAGCAATCAGCCCCAGCATTTT CASSLDRRGGNSNQPQHF
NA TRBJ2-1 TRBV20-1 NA TGCAGTGCTGACGGAAACAATGAGCAGTTCTTC CSADGNNEQFF
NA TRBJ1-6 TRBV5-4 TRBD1 TGTGCCAGCAGCCGCGACAGGGGGCCTCATAATTCACCCCTCCACTTT CASSRDRGPHNSPLHF
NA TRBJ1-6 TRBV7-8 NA TGTGCCAGCAGCTTATTCGGGCAGAAAAATTCACCCCTCCACTTT CASSLFGQKNSPLHF
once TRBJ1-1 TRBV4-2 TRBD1 TGTGCCAGCAGCCGAGGTGACAGGGAAAACACTGAAGCTTTCTTT CASSRGDRENTEAFF
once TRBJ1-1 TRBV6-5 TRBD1 TGTGCCAGCAGTTACCCGACAGGGGTTGGCACTGAAGCTTTCTTT CASSYPTGVGTEAFF
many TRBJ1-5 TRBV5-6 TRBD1 TGTGCCAGCAGCTTGAGGGACAGGGAGAATCAGCCCCAGCATTTT CASSLRDRENQPQHF
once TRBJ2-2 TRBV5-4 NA TGTGCCAGCAGCTTGGGGGTTAGCGCCAACACCGGGGAGCTGTTTTTT CASSLGVSANTGELFF
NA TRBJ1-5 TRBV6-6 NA TGTGCCAGCAGTTACTCGATACCTCGGGGGACGCCCCAGCATTTT CASSYSIPRGTPQHF
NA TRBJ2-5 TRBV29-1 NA TGCAGCGTTGGCCTTTTGGGGGCCGTCGGGGAGACCCAGTACTTC CSVGLLGAVGETQYF
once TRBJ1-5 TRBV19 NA TGTGCCAGTAGTTGGTCAGCAGACAATCAGCCCCAGCATTTT CASSWSADNQPQHF
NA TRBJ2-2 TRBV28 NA TGTGCCAGCAGGACATGGACGACCGGGGAGCTGTTTTTT CASRTWTTGELFF
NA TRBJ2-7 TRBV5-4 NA TGTGCCAGCAGCGCGAAAACAGGGAACGAGCAGTACTTC CASSAKTGNEQYF
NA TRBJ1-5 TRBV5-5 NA TGTGCCAGCAGCTTGGATCCCGGTCGCAATCAGCCCCAGCATTTT CASSLDPGRNQPQHF
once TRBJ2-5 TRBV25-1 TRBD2 TGTGCCAGCAGTCGTCCGGGGGGACAGACCCAGTACTTC CASSRPGGQTQYF
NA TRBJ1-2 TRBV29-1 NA TGCAGCGTTGAATGGCGGGGAGGCTACACCTTC CSVEWRGGYTF
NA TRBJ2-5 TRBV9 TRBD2 TGTGCCAGCAGCGTAGCTACGTCGGGGACTAGCGGCCAAGAGACCCAGTACTTC CASSVATSGTSGQETQYF
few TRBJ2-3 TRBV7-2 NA TGTGCCAGCAGCACTCCACGGGGGACAGACGGCACAGATACGCAGTATTTT CASSTPRGTDGTDTQYF
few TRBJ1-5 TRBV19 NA TGTGCCAGTAGTAATGGGGTTCGGGGTACTCAGCCCCAGCATTTT CASSNGVRGTQPQHF
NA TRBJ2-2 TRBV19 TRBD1 TGTGCCAGTACTCCGGGACAGATTACCGGGGAGCTGTTTTTT CASTPGQITGELFF
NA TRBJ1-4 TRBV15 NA TGTGCCACCAGCAGAGATGAATTGGGCTCAGGGAGGAACGAAAAACTGTTTTTT CATSRDELGSGRNEKLFF
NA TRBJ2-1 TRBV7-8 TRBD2 TGTGCCAGCAGCACGCTAAACCCGGGACTAGCTCTAGATGAGCAGTTCTTC CASSTLNPGLALDEQFF
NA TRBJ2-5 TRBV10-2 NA TGCGCCAGCAAACCTCGCCGGCTCCTAGAGCTGGAGACCCAGTACTTC CASKPRRLLELETQYF
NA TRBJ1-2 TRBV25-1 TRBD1 TGTGCCAGCAGTTCGAGGACAGGGGGTTTTGGCTACACCTTC CASSSRTGGFGYTF
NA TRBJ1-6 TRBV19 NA TGTGCCAGTAGTAGCAGCGGTGAGGATAATTCACCCCTCCACTTT CASSSSGEDNSPLHF
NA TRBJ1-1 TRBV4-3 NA TGCGCCAGCAGCCAAGGTTCGTGGGGCGCTGAAGCTTTCTTT CASSQGSWGAEAFF
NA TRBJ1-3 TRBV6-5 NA TGTGCCAGCAGACCCCAAGGGGGAAACACCATATATTTT CASRPQGGNTIYF
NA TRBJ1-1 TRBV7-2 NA TGTGCCAGCAGTCGGCGTCGGGGGGATGGCTCTGAAGCTTTCTTT CASSRRRGDGSEAFF
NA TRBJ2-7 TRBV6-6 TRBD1 TGTGCCAGCAGTTACTCTCGGGACAGCGAGCAGTACTTC CASSYSRDSEQYF
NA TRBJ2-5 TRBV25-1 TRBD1 TGTGCCAGCAGTGAATCTAGGGGGCTGGGGGAGACCCAGTACTTC CASSESRGLGETQYF
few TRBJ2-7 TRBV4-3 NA TGCGCCAGCAGCCCGACAAACTCCTACGAGCAGTACTTC CASSPTNSYEQYF
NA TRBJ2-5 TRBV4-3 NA TGCGCCAGCAGCCAAGATTCTCTCGGGAGTGGGGAGACCCAGTACTTC CASSQDSLGSGETQYF
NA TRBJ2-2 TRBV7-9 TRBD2 TGTGCCAGCAGCTTTAGCGGGGGAAATACCGGGGAGCTGTTTTTT CASSFSGGNTGELFF
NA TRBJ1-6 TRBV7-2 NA TGTGCCAGCAGCTATGACCCATCCCGCTCACCCCTCCACTTT CASSYDPSRSPLHF
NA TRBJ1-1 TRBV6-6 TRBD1 TGTGCCAGCCAACAGGGGCTGAACACTGAAGCTTTCTTT CASQQGLNTEAFF
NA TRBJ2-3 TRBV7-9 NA TGTGCCAGCAGCTTATTCCCTGGGAGTCTCACAGATACGCAGTATTTT CASSLFPGSLTDTQYF
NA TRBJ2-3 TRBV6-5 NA TGTGCCAGCAGGAGGGACGGAAGCACAGATACGCAGTATTTT CASRRDGSTDTQYF
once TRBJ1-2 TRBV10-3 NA TGTGCCATCAGTGCTATTAACTATGGCTACACCTTC CAISAINYGYTF
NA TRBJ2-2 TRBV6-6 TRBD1 TGTGCCAGCAGTCCGACAGGGGTCACCGGGGAGCTGTTTTTT CASSPTGVTGELFF
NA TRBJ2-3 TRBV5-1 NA TGCGCCAGCAGCTTGGCCGACAGCGATACGCAGTATTTT CASSLADSDTQYF
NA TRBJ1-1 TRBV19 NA TGTGCCAGTAGTTCAACAGGGAACACTGAAGCTTTCTTT CASSSTGNTEAFF
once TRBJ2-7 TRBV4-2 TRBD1 TGTGCCAGCAGCCAAGAGCCGGACAGGGCCTACGAGCAGTACTTC CASSQEPDRAYEQYF
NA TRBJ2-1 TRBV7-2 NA TGTGCCAGCAGCTTACAGGCCAATGAGCAGTTCTTC CASSLQANEQFF
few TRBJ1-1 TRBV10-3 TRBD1 TGTGCCATCAATGGGACAGGGGGCGTGAACACTGAAGCTTTCTTT CAINGTGGVNTEAFF
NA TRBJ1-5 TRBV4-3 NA TGCGCCAGCAGCCAAGATTGGGGGACCGAAAGCAATCAGCCCCAGCATTTT CASSQDWGTESNQPQHF
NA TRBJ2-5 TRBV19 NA TGTGCCAGTAGTAAACAGGGTAGGGAAGAGACCCAGTACTTC CASSKQGREETQYF
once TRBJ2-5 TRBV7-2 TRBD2 TGTGCCAGCAGCTTAGCGCATGGACTAGCGGGGGGGGAGACCCAGTACTTC CASSLAHGLAGGETQYF
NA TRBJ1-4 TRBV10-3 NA TGTGCCATCAGTGTGGGGGGACTGTTTACTAATGAAAAACTGTTTTTT CAISVGGLFTNEKLFF
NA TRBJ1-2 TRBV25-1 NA TGTGCCAGCAGTGAAGACCGGCAGCTAGATAACTATGGCTACACCTTC CASSEDRQLDNYGYTF
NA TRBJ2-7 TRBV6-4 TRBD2 TGTGCCAGCAGAGACCTAGATCAGACTAGCGGGGGTGTAAGCATGGCCTACGAGCAGTACTTC CASRDLDQTSGGVSMAYEQYF
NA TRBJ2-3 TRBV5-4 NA TGTGCCAGCAGCCCGGGACCCCTAAGGGATACGCAGTATTTT CASSPGPLRDTQYF
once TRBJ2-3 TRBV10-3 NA TGTGCCATCAGTCAGGAGAGGGATACGCAGTATTTT CAISQERDTQYF
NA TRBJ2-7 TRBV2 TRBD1 TGTGCCAGCAGAACGCCCACGGGACAGGGATACGAGCAGTACTTC CASRTPTGQGYEQYF
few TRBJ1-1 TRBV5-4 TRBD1 TGTGCCAGCAGCTTTGGAACAGGGGGCACTGAAGCTTTCTTT CASSFGTGGTEAFF
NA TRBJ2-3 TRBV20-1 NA TGCAGTGCTACCACAGATACGCAGTATTTT CSATTDTQYF
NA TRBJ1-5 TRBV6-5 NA TGTGCCAGCAGGCAGGGGACCTATAGCAATCAGCCCCAGCATTTT CASRQGTYSNQPQHF
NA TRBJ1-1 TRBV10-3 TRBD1 TGTGCCATCAAGGAGACAGGGACCACTGAAGCTTTCTTT CAIKETGTTEAFF
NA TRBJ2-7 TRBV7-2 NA TGTGCCAGCAGCTGGCACCGCGACGACGGTGAGCAGTACTTC CASSWHRDDGEQYF